The entry that follows covers one TCR beta chain sequence. Its antigen is as yet unknown. Using the 5' RACE reads, TCRdb records one entry per CDR3 protein without DNA. The listing records more than 110,000 distinct CDR3 sequences. This sample is part of a study of monozygotic twins with inflammatory bowel disease. Study findings and constraints: Among IBD patients, fewer clonotypes were shared with others than among healthy twins, especially with disease activity.

In germline, CDR1 is WNHNN, CDR2 SYGVQD (reference sequence). This CDR3 has 17 residues. This sequence was found in a human donor with ulcerative colitis or Crohn's disease, or a healthy co-twin of an affected twin (not recorded which). The chain has TRBV10-1 and TRBJ2-1; TCRdb's D call of TRBD1 is untestable without DNA. The specimen sequenced was blood. Here the CDR3 reads CASSESRQGTAYNEQFF.